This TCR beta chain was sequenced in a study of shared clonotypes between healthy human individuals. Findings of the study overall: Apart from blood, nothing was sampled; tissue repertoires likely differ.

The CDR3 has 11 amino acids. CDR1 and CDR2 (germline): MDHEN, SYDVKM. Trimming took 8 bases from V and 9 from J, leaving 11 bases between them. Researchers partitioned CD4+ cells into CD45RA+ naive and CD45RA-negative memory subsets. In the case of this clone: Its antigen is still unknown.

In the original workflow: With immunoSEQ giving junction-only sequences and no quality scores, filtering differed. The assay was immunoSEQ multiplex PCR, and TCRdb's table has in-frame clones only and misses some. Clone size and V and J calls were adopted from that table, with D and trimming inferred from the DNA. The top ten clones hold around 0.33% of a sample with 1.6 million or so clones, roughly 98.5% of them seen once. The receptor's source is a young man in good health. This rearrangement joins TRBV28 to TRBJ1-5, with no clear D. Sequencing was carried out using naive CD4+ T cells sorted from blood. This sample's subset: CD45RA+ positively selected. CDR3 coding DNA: TGTGCCAGCGCCCAGGACCGGCCCCAGCATTTT. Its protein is CASAQDRPQHF.